This T cell receptor beta chain was sequenced during a study of glioma-infiltrating T cells. This clonotype turned up a few times. Its specificity is not known. The study's findings and limits: Tissue-blood divergence was below expectation in non-neoplastic patients, above in gliomas. Only very few CDR3 sequences appeared in both tissue and blood.

CDR3 length: 13 amino acids. Trimming removed 0 bases at V and 8 bases at J, with 8 bases between. Germline V gene sequence: CDR1 SGHVS, CDR2 FNYEAQ. TCR alpha and beta CDR3 regions were amplified from RNA using iRepertoire nested multiplex PCR. For one-step reverse transcription and amplification, roughly 100-400 ng of tissue mRNA or PBMC total RNA was used. TCRdb fed the multiplex PCR reads into MiXCR, producing one record per CDR3 protein. Found here are 160,000 or so distinct CDR3 sequences, approximately 40% of them singletons; the top ten hold 4% to 6.5%. The genes are TRBV7-6 and TRBJ2-1, with D unresolved. The sequenced sample consisted of glioma tissue, nonneoplastic brain tissue, or PBMCs (not recorded which). The receptor comes from a human donor with low-grade glioma or glioblastoma, undergoing nonglioma brain surgery, or in good health (not recorded which). In DNA form, the CDR3 reads TGTGCCAGCAGCTTAGCGTCTCGCGATGAGCAGTTCTTC. Translation gives CASSLASRDEQFF.